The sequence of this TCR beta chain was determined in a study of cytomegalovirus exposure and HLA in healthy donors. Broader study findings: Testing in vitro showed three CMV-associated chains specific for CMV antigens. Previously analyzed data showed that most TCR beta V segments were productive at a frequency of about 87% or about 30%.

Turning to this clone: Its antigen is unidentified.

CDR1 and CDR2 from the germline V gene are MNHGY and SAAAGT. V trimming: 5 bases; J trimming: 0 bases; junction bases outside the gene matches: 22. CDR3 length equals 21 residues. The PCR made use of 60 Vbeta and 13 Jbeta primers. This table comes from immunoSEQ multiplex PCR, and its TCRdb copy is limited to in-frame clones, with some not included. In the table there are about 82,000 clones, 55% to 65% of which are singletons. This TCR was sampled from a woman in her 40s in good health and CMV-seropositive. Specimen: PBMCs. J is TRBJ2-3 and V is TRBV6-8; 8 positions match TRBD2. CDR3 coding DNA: TGTGCCAGCAGTGCTCGGACGGGACTAGGTTGGAGGGAGGATAGCACAGATACGCAGTATTTT. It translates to CASSARTGLGWREDSTDTQYF.